The rows below give T cell receptor beta chains drawn from one sample of a study of T cell repertoires in ileal Crohn's disease. Here immunoSEQ multiplex PCR was the method, and the copy in TCRdb shows in-frame clones only, minus some. This table has 2,300 or so clones, 96% appearing once. The sample comprised ileal tissue. These receptors came from an adult with Crohn's disease. Each CDR3 is given with its conserved first and last residue. A D gene is named only where the DNA matches it firmly. A row's size may be missing; if present it is once, few, many or a size class.

J | V | length | size | D | CDR3 | DNA
TRBJ1-4 | TRBV19 | 15 | NA | TRBD1 | CASSILSGGVEKLFF | TGTGCCAGTAGTATTTTATCAGGGGGCGTTGAAAAACTGTTTTTT
TRBJ1-1 | TRBV19 | 14 | NA | TRBD1 | CASSTRTGRTEAFF | TGTGCCAGTAGTACGAGGACAGGCCGGACTGAAGCTTTCTTT
TRBJ1-5 | TRBV6-1 | 14 | once | NA | CASSESYSNQPQHF | TGTGCCAGCAGTGAATCCTATAGCAATCAGCCCCAGCATTTT
TRBJ1-6 | TRBV4-1 | 17 | NA | NA | CASSAWAERSYNSPLHF | TGCGCCAGCAGCGCTTGGGCAGAACGCTCCTATAATTCACCCCTCCACTTT
TRBJ1-2 | TRBV5-4 | 12 | NA | NA | CASSLRSYGYTF | TGTGCCAGCAGCCTAAGATCTTATGGCTACACCTTC
TRBJ2-3 | TRBV4-1 | 16 | NA | TRBD2 | CASSQTPGGGGDTQYF | TGCGCCAGCAGCCAAACCCCGGGGGGGGGTGGTGATACGCAGTATTTT
TRBJ1-1 | TRBV29-1 | 13 | NA | TRBD1 | CSVKQGADTEAFF | TGCAGCGTTAAACAGGGGGCAGACACTGAAGCTTTCTTT
TRBJ2-3 | TRBV28 | 14 | NA | TRBD1 | CASSFGQGVDTQYF | TGTGCCAGCAGTTTTGGACAGGGCGTGGATACGCAGTATTTT
TRBJ1-1 | TRBV4-2 | 12 | once | NA | CASSQKGRWAFF | TGTGCCAGCAGCCAGAAGGGGCGTTGGGCTTTCTTT
TRBJ1-4 | TRBV5-1 | 13 | NA | TRBD1 | CASSRWTGEKLFF | TGCGCCAGCAGCCGGTGGACAGGAGAAAAACTGTTTTTT
TRBJ2-3 | TRBV28 | 14 | NA | TRBD2 | CASTQAGFGDTQYF | TGTGCCAGCACCCAAGCGGGATTCGGTGATACGCAGTATTTT
TRBJ2-1 | TRBV27 | 17 | NA | TRBD2 | CASSLSGLAGGPNEQFF | TGTGCCAGCAGTTTATCGGGACTAGCGGGAGGACCTAATGAGCAGTTCTTC
TRBJ2-2 | TRBV13 | 14 | NA | TRBD2 | CASTLAGDNRELFF | TGTGCCAGCACCCTAGCGGGGGACAACCGGGAGCTGTTTTTT
TRBJ2-5 | TRBV6-6 | 13 | NA | NA | CASSYWREETQYF | TGTGCCAGCAGTTACTGGCGGGAAGAGACCCAGTACTTC
TRBJ1-2 | TRBV11-2 | 17 | once | TRBD1 | CASSPYQSGQPGYGYTF | TGTGCCAGCAGCCCATACCAGTCGGGACAGCCGGGCTATGGCTACACCTTC
TRBJ1-2 | TRBV5-1 | 15 | NA | NA | CASSLAQGADYGYTF | TGCGCCAGCAGCTTGGCACAGGGTGCGGACTATGGCTACACCTTC
TRBJ1-2 | TRBV5-8 | 13 | NA | NA | CASSLRTIYGYTF | TGTGCCAGCAGCTTGAGGACAATCTATGGCTACACCTTC
TRBJ1-2 | TRBV2 | 15 | NA | NA | CASNLNGGLQYGYTF | TGTGCCAGCAATCTCAACGGGGGGCTTCAGTATGGCTACACCTTC
TRBJ1-1 | TRBV4-1 | 15 | NA | TRBD1 | CASSQEGSGTDEAFF | TGCGCCAGCAGCCAAGAGGGTAGTGGGACAGATGAAGCTTTCTTT
TRBJ2-1 | TRBV5-1 | 18 | NA | TRBD2 | CASSFRNGGKESYNEQFF | TGCGCCAGCAGCTTTAGAAACGGGGGGAAGGAGTCCTACAATGAGCAGTTCTTC
TRBJ1-1 | TRBV6-1 | 13 | NA | NA | CASSEQENTEAFF | TGTGCCAGCAGTGAACAGGAGAACACTGAAGCTTTCTTT
TRBJ2-7 | TRBV9 | 16 | once | NA | CASSASSGSLAYEQYF | TGTGCCAGCAGCGCGAGCTCCGGGTCCCTTGCCTACGAGCAGTACTTC
TRBJ2-7 | TRBV5-1 | 14 | NA | TRBD1 | CASSTTQGRHEQYF | TGCGCCAGCAGTACAACACAGGGGCGCCACGAGCAGTACTTC
TRBJ1-3 | TRBV4-2 | 14 | NA | NA | CASSRGFSGNTIYF | TGTGCCAGCAGCCGGGGCTTTTCGGGAAACACCATATATTTT
TRBJ1-2 | TRBV30 | 15 | NA | TRBD1 | CAWSPRTGGSYGYTF | TGTGCCTGGAGTCCCCGGACAGGAGGATCCTATGGCTACACCTTC
TRBJ2-7 | TRBV7-9 | 14 | NA | NA | CASSPSGVNYEQYF | TGTGCCAGCAGCCCTAGTGGAGTCAATTACGAGCAGTACTTC
TRBJ2-3 | TRBV14 | 15 | NA | TRBD2 | CASSQRELGTDTQYF | TGTGCCAGCAGCCAGCGGGAGTTGGGCACAGATACGCAGTATTTT
TRBJ1-2 | TRBV5-6 | 13 | NA | NA | CASSLSSLSGYTF | TGTGCCAGCAGCCTCTCGAGTCTGTCTGGCTACACCTTC
TRBJ1-3 | TRBV11-2 | 15 | NA | TRBD1 | CASSLVGGQGFTIYF | TGTGCCAGCAGCTTAGTAGGAGGACAGGGATTCACCATATATTTT
TRBJ2-7 | TRBV29-1 | 13 | once | NA | CSVRGTGSPGQYF | TGCAGCGTGCGTGGAACAGGGAGTCCCGGGCAGTACTTC
TRBJ1-3 | TRBV11-2 | 16 | NA | NA | CASSLVSLTAGNTIYF | TGTGCCAGCAGCTTAGTTTCTCTGACAGCTGGAAACACCATATATTTT
TRBJ2-2 | TRBV13 | 14 | NA | NA | CASSLEQASGELFF | TGTGCCAGCAGCTTAGAACAGGCTTCCGGGGAGCTGTTTTTT
TRBJ1-2 | TRBV30 | 13 | NA | NA | CAWSGPGSLGYTF | TGTGCCTGGAGTGGGCCCGGGTCCCTTGGCTACACCTTC
TRBJ1-2 | TRBV28 | 14 | NA | TRBD1 | CASGLGQGLQGYTF | TGTGCCAGCGGCTTGGGACAGGGACTTCAAGGCTACACCTTC
TRBJ1-2 | TRBV13 | 14 | NA | NA | CASSLGRGQDGYTF | TGTGCCAGCAGCTTAGGCCGCGGGCAGGATGGCTACACCTTC
TRBJ2-1 | TRBV15 | 14 | once | NA | CATSGGTSYNEQFF | TGTGCCACCAGCGGGGGGACTTCCTACAATGAGCAGTTCTTC
TRBJ2-6 | TRBV11-3 | 18 | once | TRBD1 | CASSLPGTGYSGANVLTF | TGTGCCAGCAGCTTACCCGGGACAGGGTACTCTGGGGCCAACGTCCTGACTTTC
TRBJ2-1 | TRBV29-1 | 14 | NA | NA | CSVEGSGRAGEQFF | TGCAGCGTTGAAGGTAGCGGTCGAGCGGGTGAGCAGTTCTTC
TRBJ1-1 | TRBV19 | 15 | once | TRBD1 | CASSIDPTGASGAFF | TGTGCCAGTAGTATAGACCCCACAGGGGCCAGTGGAGCTTTCTTT
TRBJ1-1 | TRBV7-9 | 14 | NA | TRBD1 | CASSLGQPNTEAFF | TGTGCCAGCAGCTTGGGACAGCCAAACACTGAAGCTTTCTTT
TRBJ1-3 | TRBV2 | 16 | NA | TRBD1 | CASTRDSLRSGNTIYF | TGTGCCAGCACCAGGGACAGCCTACGCTCTGGAAACACCATATATTTT
TRBJ1-2 | TRBV6-5 | 16 | NA | NA | CASSLETGGVIYGYTF | TGTGCCAGCAGTTTGGAGACAGGCGGCGTGATCTATGGCTACACCTTC
TRBJ2-3 | TRBV27 | 21 | NA | TRBD1 | CASSTRGPGTGGRTGTDTQYF | TGTGCCAGCAGCACGCGTGGCCCCGGGACAGGGGGAAGAACTGGCACAGATACGCAGTATTTT
TRBJ1-5 | TRBV6-1 | 15 | NA | NA | CASSWSSWGDQPQHF | TGTGCCAGCAGTTGGTCCTCCTGGGGCGATCAGCCCCAGCATTTT
TRBJ2-3 | TRBV2 | 13 | NA | NA | CASRDTSTDTQYF | TGTGCCAGCAGAGACACTAGCACAGATACGCAGTATTTT
TRBJ1-2 | TRBV19 | 14 | NA | TRBD1 | CASSIGQGIHGYTF | TGTGCCAGTAGTATAGGACAGGGGATTCATGGCTACACCTTC
TRBJ2-1 | TRBV19 | 16 | NA | TRBD2 | CASSKSGLEWVQEQFF | TGTGCCAGCTCAAAAAGCGGACTAGAATGGGTACAGGAGCAGTTCTTC
TRBJ2-7 | TRBV29-1 | 12 | NA | TRBD1 | CSVARDSYEQYF | TGCAGCGTTGCTCGGGACAGCTACGAGCAGTACTTC
TRBJ2-1 | TRBV7-8 | 15 | NA | NA | CASSLGPSASDEQFF | TGTGCCAGCAGCTTAGGCCCTAGCGCAAGCGATGAGCAGTTCTTC
TRBJ2-2 | TRBV6-5 | 12 | NA | TRBD1 | CASSRDRRELFF | TGTGCCAGCAGTCGGGACAGGCGGGAGCTGTTTTTT
TRBJ1-1 | TRBV2 | 14 | NA | NA | CASSGGRVRTEAFF | TGTGCCAGCAGTGGGGGGAGGGTTAGGACTGAAGCTTTCTTT
TRBJ2-3 | TRBV7-6 | 13 | NA | NA | CASSPRLPDTQYF | TGTGCCAGCAGCCCCCGACTACCAGATACGCAGTATTTT
TRBJ1-6 | TRBV9 | 14 | NA | NA | CASSVLVSGSPLHF | TGTGCCAGCAGCGTCCTAGTTTCGGGGTCACCCCTCCACTTT
TRBJ2-3 | TRBV5-1 | 15 | NA | NA | CASSLLRVGTDTQYF | TGCGCCAGCAGCTTGCTCAGGGTGGGCACAGATACGCAGTATTTT